The 10 T cell receptor beta chains listed next were all sequenced from one sample in a study of blood T cells in healthy people across ages (dated by TCRdb to about 2015). Receptor amplification or capture employed 5' RACE. Sequencing took place on an Illumina HiSeq 2500. A second PCR of 7 to 11 cycles was performed with a sample-barcoded 5' primer and a J-beta primer mix. The raw public data were reprocessed by TCRdb itself: fastp quality trimming at Q25, MiXCR clonotype calling, in-frame beta chains only. Every CDR3 protein is listed once, alongside the most common genes and DNA of its rows. A total of some 550,000 distinct CDR3 sequences appear in this sample, roughly 48% of them only once. The ten largest clones capture under 30% of the sample. The sequenced sample consisted of blood. The receptors derive from a man older than 75 in good health.

The chain uses TRBV10-1 and TRBJ2-5; D possibly corresponds to TRBD1 (6 bases). This CDR3 contains 15 residues. Germline loops: CDR1 WNHNN, CDR2 SYGVQD (reference sequence). Trimming stripped 6 bases from V and 1 base from J, with 15 bases between. The CDR3 loop reads CASSILTGFQETQYF. DNA of the CDR3: TGCGCCAGCAGCATCCTAACAGGGTTCCAAGAGACCCAGTACTTC.

This clonotype was recorded a few times. The chain uses TRBV29-1 and TRBJ2-5; no firm D call. The V and J ends lost 4 bases and 5 bases respectively, with 14 bases between them. Germline assignment: CDR1 SQVTM and CDR2 ANQGSEA. CDR3 length equals 13 residues. The CDR3 DNA sequence: TGCAGCGTTGTGAGTTTAGGGCTGGAGACCCAGTACTTC. Translated: CSVVSLGLETQYF.

The chain links TRBV7-2 to TRBJ2-2; D may be TRBD2 (5 bases). Germline V gene data show CDR1 as SGHTA and CDR2 as FQGNSA. With 5 bases removed from V and 12 bases from J, the gap between germline ends came to 19 bases. CDR3 length equals 14 residues. The CDR3 reads CASSPPGGGVKLFF. DNA for the CDR3: TGTGCCAGCAGCCCCCCCGGAGGAGGCGTGAAGCTGTTTTTT.

This clonotype was observed a few times. V and J are TRBV6-2 or TRBV6-3 and TRBJ2-3, with TRBD2 as a possible D gene (5 bases). This CDR3 has 17 residues. Trimming removed 4 bases from V and 5 bases from J, with 22 bases in between. The V gene's germline CDR1 is MNHEY and CDR2 SVGEGT. The CDR3 coding sequence is TGTGCCAGCAGTTCCGGGGAAGGCCAGCGGTGGCGAGATACGCAGTATTTT. Its protein product is CASSSGEGQRWRDTQYF.

DNA of the CDR3: TGTGCCAGCCTTACTAGGGACTACAATGAGCAGTTCTTC. Residues: CASLTRDYNEQFF. The V call is TRBV2, the J call TRBJ2-1; possibly TRBD2 for D (5 bases). The germline V and J ends were trimmed by 8 bases and 3 bases, with 11 bases remaining between them. The germline CDR1 and CDR2 sequences are SNHLY and FYNNEI. CDR3 length equals 13 residues.

This clonotype was recorded a few times. The rearrangement links TRBV20-1 to TRBJ2-5; D might be TRBD1 (6 bases). V lost 3 bases and J 5 bases, leaving 16 bases between the germline ends. The germline gives CDR1 DFQATT, CDR2 SNEGSKA (reference sequence). The CDR3 runs 14 residues. CDR3 nucleotide sequence: TGCAGTGCTAGCCGGGGAACCACAGGGGAGACCCAGTACTTC. Translating it yields CSASRGTTGETQYF.

Many counts were recorded for this clonotype. This may arise from a read error, as a much more abundant clone is one base away. The gene calls are TRBV6-6 and TRBJ2-3; 9 nucleotides line up with TRBD2. The germline CDR1 and CDR2 sequences are MNHNY and SVGAGI (reference sequence). J was trimmed by 6 bases and V by 11 bases; bases with no gene match: 6. The CDR3 runs to 12 residues. The CDR3 spells CAGASGRDTQYF. As DNA, the CDR3 is TGTGCCGGGGCAAGCGGGAGGGATACGCAGTATTTT.

This clonotype was counted a few times. The chain has TRBV12-3 or TRBV12-4 and TRBJ1-1, with D hard to call. The CDR3 length is 13 residues. V lost 3 bases, J lost 1 base, and 6 bases lay in between. This CDR3 is CASSFWANTEAFF. The CDR3 DNA follows: TGTGCCAGCAGTTTTTGGGCGAACACTGAAGCTTTCTTT.

This clonotype was observed a few times. J is TRBJ2-1 and V is TRBV7-9; the match to TRBD2 covers 7 bases. The CDR3 consists of 16 residues. Looked up from germline, CDR1 is SEHNR and CDR2 is FQNEAQ (reference sequence). V lost 4 bases, J lost 10 bases, and 16 bases stayed unmatched. CDR3 residues: CASSSQTSFREWEQFF. The CDR3, as DNA: TGTGCCAGCAGCTCCCAGACTAGCTTTAGGGAATGGGAGCAGTTCTTC. Supplemented by reference TRBV7-9 and TRBJ2-1, the full variable domain reads DTGVSQNPRHKITKRGQNVTFRCDPISEHNRLYWYRQTLGQGPEFLTYFQNEAQLEKSRLLSDRFSAERPKGSFSTLEIQRTEQGDSAMYLCASSSQTSFREWEQFFGPGTRLTVL.

The CDR3 region is CAISGADSYEQYF. CDR3 nucleotide sequence: TGTGCCATCAGTGGGGCAGACTCCTACGAGCAGTACTTC. This sequence joins TRBV10-3 and TRBJ2-7; D is unclear. This CDR3 has 13 residues. Deletions cut 4 bases from V and 0 bases from J, with 7 bases between. CDR1 is ENHRY and CDR2 is SYGVKD in the germline V gene.